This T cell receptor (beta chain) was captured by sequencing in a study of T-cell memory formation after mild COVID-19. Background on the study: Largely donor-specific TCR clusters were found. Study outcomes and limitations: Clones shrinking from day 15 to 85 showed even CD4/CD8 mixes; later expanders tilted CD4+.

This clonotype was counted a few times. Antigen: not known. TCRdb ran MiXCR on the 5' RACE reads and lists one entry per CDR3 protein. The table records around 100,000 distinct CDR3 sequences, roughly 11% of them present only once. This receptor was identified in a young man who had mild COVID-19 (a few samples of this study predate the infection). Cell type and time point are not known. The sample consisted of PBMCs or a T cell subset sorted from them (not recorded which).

The CDR3 DNA is TGTGCCAGCAGCCAAGACATTGGCGGGACACACTTTCGTTCACCCCTCCACTTT. Translating gives CASSQDIGGTHFRSPLHF. The chain combines TRBV4-2 with TRBJ1-6, with D possibly matching TRBD1 (6 bases). Looked up from germline, CDR1 is LGHNA and CDR2 is YNFKEQ. This CDR3 contains 18 residues. V shed 0 bases and J shed 9 bases, with 21 bases lying between them.